This TCR beta chain was identified in a study of CD8+CD57+ T cells in acquired aplastic anemia (dated by TCRdb to the late 2010s). Turning to the overall study: On average, sorted CD4+ and CD8+ cells yielded around 3.5 ug of extracted DNA, with a range of about 0.17 to 27.4 ug. A CD8+CD57+ expansion meant a frequency higher than the mean frequency seen in healthy subjects. On the study overall, not on this receptor specifically: CD8+ Simpson's diversity did not differ significantly between patients and healthy controls (P=0.060). Around 27 CD8+ CDR3 sequences were found in both patients and controls but appeared to be highly expressed in patients and within the immunodominant clones of the patients.

This clonotype was observed a handful of times. Its target antigen remains unknown. No much larger clonotype is one base removed from it; base qualities were not supplied. Flow cytometry had shown CD8+CD57+ cell expansion in the patients selected for sequencing. Every patient had a diagnosis of severe acquired aplastic anemia based on International Study of Aplastic Anemia and Agranulocytosis and Camitta criteria. Patients had received no therapy at the time of blood sampling. In this study, sorted CD4+ and CD8+ T cells from the blood of healthy subjects and of severe aplastic anemia patients had their TCR repertoires deep-sequenced. Patients were enrolled under clinicaltrials.gov protocols 00001620, 01623167, 00001397, 00071045, 00081523 and 00961064 in the USA. Ficoll-Paque density gradient centrifugation was used to isolate peripheral blood mononuclear cells. CD4+ and CD8+ T cells were sorted by FACS or magnetic beads before DNA extraction.

TCR beta VDJ combination and CDR3 sequence profiling used genomic DNA as the template. An Illumina HiSeq 2000 was used for TCR repertoire sequencing. In the authors' own workflow: Repertoire assessment relied on Simpson's diversity index, CDR3 size and DJ length profiles, and TRBV/TRBJ rearrangement plots. The most abundant DNA sequence in the deep sequencing data was defined as the immunodominant clone. CDR3 amino acid sequences were checked for sharing across subjects and were also compared against the VDJdb database and published repertoires. TCRdb trimmed the raw reads at Q25, called clones with MiXCR and kept productive beta chains. All rows with the same CDR3 protein become a single entry with the most common DNA and genes. The V and J calls follow TCRdb's processing rather than the paper's. The sample table holds tens of thousands of distinct CDR3 sequences, of which less than 85% were seen once. The leading ten clones occupy about four fifths of the sample.

Reading from cysteine to phenylalanine, the CDR3 counts 13 amino acids. Just the 39-base CDR3 DNA is kept, in frame starting at base 1. The V end loses 4 bases and the J end loses 0 bases, and a stretch of 4 bases separates them. Based on the germline V gene, the CDR1 and CDR2 sequences are KGHDR and SFDVKD. The sequenced sample was sorted CD4+, CD8+, or CD8+CD57+ T cells (not recorded which) from PBMCs. The V and J segments used are TRBV24-1 and TRBJ2-3, with the D segment identity uncertain. The source of this sequence is a human donor with aplastic anemia. DNA sequence: TGTGCCACCAGTGACAGTAGCACAGATACGCAGTATTTT. The encoded protein is CATSDSSTDTQYF.